Each of the 8 T cell receptor beta chains below was sequenced from the same sample in a study of response to subunit inactivated influenza vaccine. TCRdb ran MiXCR on the RT-PCR reads and lists one entry per CDR3 protein. The sample lists about 650,000 distinct CDR3 sequences, approximately 14% occurring once. The material was PBMCs from blood, obtained 14 to 15 days before vaccination. The receptors derive from a man aged 45-65 years who received an inactivated influenza vaccine.

This clonotype was seen more than once but under ten times. J is TRBJ2-7 and V is TRBV20-1, with 10 bases fitting TRBD1. The germline gives CDR1 DFQATT, CDR2 SNEGSKA (reference sequence). This CDR3 comprises 15 residues. The junction had 10 bases not matched to a gene; V was cut back by 3 bases and J by 5 bases. The CDR3 region has the DNA TGCAGTGCTAGTTTCCGGGGACAGGGGTTTGACGAGCAGTACTTC. Its translation: CSASFRGQGFDEQYF.

This clonotype was recorded many times. V gene TRBV5-1 combines with J gene TRBJ2-5; D possibly corresponds to TRBD1 (5 bases). Germline V gene sequence: CDR1 SGHRS, CDR2 YFSETQ. The CDR3 spans 16 residues. V was cut by 5 bases and J by 2 bases, with 19 bases left in between. CDR3 nucleotides: TGCGCCAGCAGTTATTTCTTGAGCCCAGGGCAAGAGACCCAGTACTTC. The encoded protein is CASSYFLSPGQETQYF.

This clonotype showed up many times. The chain carries TRBV12-3 or TRBV12-4 and TRBJ1-4, with D hard to call. V was pared by 6 bases and J by 4 bases, with 18 bases between. CDR3 length: 16 residues. Written as DNA, the CDR3 is TGTGCCAGCAGCGACCGACCTACCAGGAGTAATGAAAAACTGTTTTTT. It yields the protein CASSDRPTRSNEKLFF.

This clonotype appeared many times. The genes are TRBV10-3 and TRBJ2-1; perhaps TRBD1 as D (6 bases). Germline CDR1 ENHRY, CDR2 SYGVKD. V lost 4 bases and J 6 bases, leaving 7 bases between the germline ends. The CDR3 sequence is 12 residues long. This CDR3 is CAISVGGNEQFF. CDR3 coding DNA: TGTGCCATCAGTGTAGGGGGCAATGAGCAGTTCTTC.

This clonotype was seen a few times. J is TRBJ2-5 and V is TRBV24-1; unclear D gene. Trimming pared 1 base from V and 0 bases from J, leaving 8 bases between. This CDR3 has 15 amino acids. Germline-derived CDR1 and CDR2 are KGHDR and SFDVKD. The CDR3 DNA follows: TGTGCCACCAGTGATTTCGTTGTTGACCAAGAGACCCAGTACTTC. It codes for CATSDFVVDQETQYF.

V is TRBV12-3 or TRBV12-4 and J is TRBJ2-1; 7 bases match TRBD2. The CDR3 is 14 amino acids. Trimming cost V 3 bases and J 6 bases; bases outside gene matches: 5. CDR3 sequence: CASSLGGGINEQFF. CDR3 DNA sequence: TGTGCCAGCAGTTTGGGGGGAGGGATCAATGAGCAGTTCTTC.

This chain connects TRBV25-1 to TRBJ1-2, with 7 nucleotides matching TRBD1. The ends lost 2 bases at V and 7 bases at J; junction bases unmatched: 7. This CDR3 is built from 14 residues. Germline assignment: CDR1 MGHDK and CDR2 SYGVNS. CDR3 protein: CASSEGGDRGGYTF. The CDR3 DNA follows: TGTGCCAGCAGTGAAGGGGGGGACAGAGGTGGCTACACCTTC.

The table lists this clonotype with many counts. V is TRBV7-7 and J is TRBJ2-1, with a tentative D call TRBD2 (6 bases). The length of the CDR3 is 16 residues. Trimming removed 4 bases from V and 0 bases from J, with 13 bases in between. The V gene's germline CDR1 is SSHAT and CDR2 FNYEAQ (reference sequence). The CDR3 DNA is TGTGCCAGCAGCTACGACCTCGGGAGCTCCTACAATGAGCAGTTCTTC. Encoded protein: CASSYDLGSSYNEQFF.